This T cell receptor beta chain appears in the sequencing data of a study of cytomegalovirus exposure and HLA in healthy donors. The study, taken as a whole, reports: Analysis performed later found about 17,000 TCR beta sequences associated with HLA alleles at 0.05 false discovery rate. Accurate HLA-A and HLA-B prediction from TCR beta sequences was reported for most subjects. For TCR beta chains, V- and J-gene trimming was later linked to a missense DCLRE1C variant. There were some 150 TCR beta chains listed as cytomegalovirus-associated.

As concerns this clone: Its antigen is undetermined.

With 60 Vbeta and 13 Jbeta primers, the PCR was carried out. Using immunoSEQ multiplex PCR, the repertoire was profiled, and TCRdb retains in-frame clones only, with some absent. The table lists about 140,000 clones, roughly 78% of them singletons. CDR3 length: 16 amino acids. Trimming removed 2 bases from V and 3 bases from J; junction bases left unmatched: 3. CDR1 MDHEN and CDR2 SYDVKM come from the germline V gene. The sample consisted of PBMCs. This sequence originates from a man aged 30 to 39 in good health and CMV-seronegative. V usage is TRBV28 and J usage is TRBJ2-1, with 11 positions matching TRBD2. In DNA, the CDR3 is TGTGCCAGCAGTTTACACCTAGCGGGGGGCTACAATGAGCAGTTCTTC. Protein product: CASSLHLAGGYNEQFF.